This TCR beta chain was sequenced in a study of shared clonotypes between healthy human individuals. The CDR3 has 13 residues. The germline gives CDR1 MDHEN, CDR2 SYDVKM. Trimming took 2 bases from V and 4 from J, leaving 8 bases between them. The protocol was immunoSEQ multiplex PCR, while the TCRdb copy is restricted to in-frame clones and leaves out a portion. There are approximately 440,000 clones in the sample; roughly three quarters occur only once, and around 13% lies in the top ten. The sequenced sample was PBMCs. V and J are TRBV28 and TRBJ1-2, with D hard to call. The sequence was collected from a woman in her thirties or forties in good health. Some clones in this sample may be carry-over from other donors' samples. The CDR3 DNA reads TGTGCCAGCAGTTTACAGTTCTCCTATGGCTACACCTTC. It is translated as CASSLQFSYGYTF.